The rows below give T cell receptor beta chains drawn from one sample of a study of blood T cell repertoires in COVID-19. Measured with immunoSEQ multiplex PCR; TCRdb has only the in-frame clones, and not every one. The sample consists of 220,000 or so clones, 90% of them appearing once. The sequenced sample was PBMCs or T cells enriched from blood (not recorded which). The receptor set was obtained from a man younger than 45 who had been exposed to COVID-19. Both conserved end residues are part of each CDR3. The order of the fields is clone size, J gene, V gene, D gene, CDR3 DNA, CDR3 protein. D genes are given only for firm matches. The size of a clone is reported for some rows only, either as once, few or many, or as a class for expanded clones.

abundance: -
j_gene: TRBJ2-2
v_gene: TRBV19
d_gene: -
CDR3nt: TGTGCCAGTAGTTTGGGCGGGCGGCCGAACACCGGGGAGCTGTTTTTT
CDR3aa: CASSLGGRPNTGELFF

abundance: once
j_gene: TRBJ2-3
v_gene: TRBV5-1
d_gene: -
CDR3nt: TGCGCCAGCAGCTTGGCCATGAGCTCTAGCACAGATACGCAGTATTTT
CDR3aa: CASSLAMSSSTDTQYF

abundance: -
j_gene: TRBJ1-6
v_gene: TRBV5-5
d_gene: -
CDR3nt: TGTGCCAGCAGCTTGGAAGGGGGGGGATCACCCCTCCACTTT
CDR3aa: CASSLEGGGSPLHF

abundance: -
j_gene: TRBJ2-1
v_gene: TRBV7-9
d_gene: TRBD2
CDR3nt: TGTGCCAGCAGCCCGGGACTAGCTGGTAATGAGCAGTTCTTC
CDR3aa: CASSPGLAGNEQFF

abundance: -
j_gene: TRBJ2-5
v_gene: TRBV7-3
d_gene: -
CDR3nt: TGTGCCAGCTCCGTCGGGGAGGAGGAGACCCAGTACTTC
CDR3aa: CASSVGEEETQYF

abundance: -
j_gene: TRBJ1-5
v_gene: TRBV25-1
d_gene: -
CDR3nt: TGTGCCAGCAGCGACCATGGGGCCAATCAGCCCCAGCATTTT
CDR3aa: CASSDHGANQPQHF

abundance: once
j_gene: TRBJ1-6
v_gene: TRBV13
d_gene: -
CDR3nt: TGTGCCAGCAGCGGAACAGGGAGCTCCTATAATTCACCCCTCCACTTT
CDR3aa: CASSGTGSSYNSPLHF

abundance: -
j_gene: TRBJ2-3
v_gene: TRBV25-1
d_gene: -
CDR3nt: TGTGCCAGCAGTGAAGGTGGGACTGTCACAGATACGCAGTATTTT
CDR3aa: CASSEGGTVTDTQYF

abundance: -
j_gene: TRBJ1-6
v_gene: TRBV5-1
d_gene: -
CDR3nt: TGCGCCAGCAGTCCAGACTTCGAAGACCCCCTCCACTTT
CDR3aa: CASSPDFEDPLHF

abundance: -
j_gene: TRBJ1-1
v_gene: TRBV2
d_gene: -
CDR3nt: TGTGCCAGCAGTGATGAGGGAAGGTGGACTGAAGCTTTCTTT
CDR3aa: CASSDEGRWTEAFF

abundance: -
j_gene: TRBJ2-3
v_gene: TRBV5-1
d_gene: TRBD2
CDR3nt: TGCGCCAGCAAGGCTAGCGGGGGACTATTTGATACGCAGTATTTT
CDR3aa: CASKASGGLFDTQYF

abundance: -
j_gene: TRBJ2-1
v_gene: TRBV7-6
d_gene: -
CDR3nt: TGTGCCAGCAGCTTAGCGGTGGGACTCCACAATGAGCAGTTCTTC
CDR3aa: CASSLAVGLHNEQFF

abundance: -
j_gene: TRBJ2-2
v_gene: TRBV20-1
d_gene: TRBD1
CDR3nt: TGCAGTGCTAGTTCCGGACAGGGGGCCGGGGAGCTGTTTTTT
CDR3aa: CSASSGQGAGELFF

abundance: -
j_gene: TRBJ1-6
v_gene: TRBV15
d_gene: -
CDR3nt: TGTGCCACCAGCGTGGGCCCGGTTTCACCCCTCCACTTT
CDR3aa: CATSVGPVSPLHF

abundance: few
j_gene: TRBJ1-1
v_gene: TRBV19
d_gene: TRBD1
CDR3nt: TGTGCCAGTAGTAGAGGGATGCAGGGGGCTAACACTGAAGCTTTCTTT
CDR3aa: CASSRGMQGANTEAFF

abundance: -
j_gene: TRBJ2-3
v_gene: TRBV2
d_gene: TRBD1
CDR3nt: TGTGCCAGCAGTTTTACGGGACAGCCACTCGGCCCAGATACGCAGTATTTT
CDR3aa: CASSFTGQPLGPDTQYF

abundance: once
j_gene: TRBJ2-7
v_gene: TRBV6-5
d_gene: TRBD1
CDR3nt: TGTGCCAGCAGTTGGACAGGGATGGGGAACTACGAGCAGTACTTC
CDR3aa: CASSWTGMGNYEQYF

abundance: -
j_gene: TRBJ1-3
v_gene: TRBV1
d_gene: -
CDR3nt: TGCACCAGCAGCTCCCCCTGGGGGCTAAGGGGAAACACCATATATTTT
CDR3aa: CTSSSPWGLRGNTIYF

abundance: -
j_gene: TRBJ2-7
v_gene: TRBV14
d_gene: -
CDR3nt: TGTGCCAGCAGCCGGAGGACGTCCTACGAGCAGTACTTC
CDR3aa: CASSRRTSYEQYF

abundance: once
j_gene: TRBJ1-1
v_gene: TRBV6-5
d_gene: -
CDR3nt: TGTGCCAGCTCTATAAATGGGTTGGGGGGTGAAGCTTTCTTT
CDR3aa: CASSINGLGGEAFF

abundance: once
j_gene: TRBJ2-7
v_gene: TRBV19
d_gene: -
CDR3nt: TGTGCCAGTAGTAAGACCTTAAAGAGGGAGCAGTACTTC
CDR3aa: CASSKTLKREQYF

abundance: -
j_gene: TRBJ2-5
v_gene: TRBV4-1
d_gene: TRBD1
CDR3nt: TGCGCCAGCAGCCACGGACAGGGGGAAACCCAGTACTTC
CDR3aa: CASSHGQGETQYF

abundance: -
j_gene: TRBJ2-3
v_gene: TRBV3-1/TRBV3-2
d_gene: -
CDR3nt: TGTGCCAGCAGCCAAGATCGATCGTCGGGGGTTAGAGATACGCAGTATTTT
CDR3aa: CASSQDRSSGVRDTQYF

abundance: -
j_gene: TRBJ1-5
v_gene: TRBV20-1
d_gene: -
CDR3nt: TGCAGTGCTGAGACTTATCAGCCCCAGCATTTT
CDR3aa: CSAETYQPQHF